These 15 T cell receptor beta chains were sequenced from one sample in a study of Ad26.COV2.S vaccination and SARS-CoV-2 variants. Described treatment: around 19 received Ad26.COV2.S at low or high dose, single or two shots; 5 received placebo; per-sample allocation not given. The study sampled participants on day 63 after the first vaccine or placebo injection. The method was immunoSEQ multiplex PCR; TCRdb's version includes in-frame clones alone and lacks a portion of them. The sample holds fewer than 900,000 clones, about 89% seen once. The sample was peripheral blood, taken in a trial of Ad26.COV2.S vaccine versus placebo. The source is a person between 18 and 60 years old who received the Ad26.COV2.S COVID-19 vaccine or a placebo.

The V and J genes are TRBV7-3 and TRBJ2-1; TRBD2 aligns across 7 bases. The CDR3 totals 17 residues. With 5 bases clipped from V and 3 bases from J, the junction kept 13 bases outside the gene matches. CDR1 is SGHTA, CDR2 FQGTGA, per germline. CDR3: CASSRIPGAGNYNEQFF. Written as DNA, the CDR3 is TGTGCCAGCAGCCGTATCCCCGGAGCGGGGAACTACAATGAGCAGTTCTTC.

V and J are TRBV7-3 and TRBJ2-5; D is perhaps TRBD1 (5 bases). Trimming shortened V by 2 bases and J by 9 bases, and 16 bases separated the two germline ends. The CDR3 runs 14 residues. Germline CDR1 is SGHTA and CDR2 is FQGTGA. CDR3 sequence (DNA): TGTGCCAGCAGCTTAGAGGCAGGGTGGGGTTCCCAGTACTTC. Protein product: CASSLEAGWGSQYF.

The CDR3 loop is CASSLQGGQETQYF. In nucleotides, the CDR3 is TGTGCCAGCTCACTACAGGGGGGCCAAGAGACCCAGTACTTC. The gene calls are TRBV18 and TRBJ2-5, with 8 bases aligning to TRBD1. CDR1 and CDR2 from the germline V gene are KGHSH and LQKENI. The V segment lost 4 bases and the J segment 1 base; nucleotides outside the gene matches: 2. The CDR3 length is 14 residues.

For this clone: The sample holds other DNA sequences that translate to the same CDR3. The gene calls are TRBV11-3 and TRBJ2-1, with TRBD1 matching over 7 bases. Germline-derived CDR1 and CDR2 are SGHNT and YENEEA. J lost 0 bases, V lost 3 bases, and 2 bases had no gene match. The CDR3 is 15 residues long. As DNA, the CDR3 is TGTGCCAGCAGCTTGGGACAGAGCTCCTACAATGAGCAGTTCTTC. Encoded protein: CASSLGQSSYNEQFF.

This clone came up a few times. The chain recombines TRBV25-1 with TRBJ2-7; D is perhaps TRBD1 (5 bases). The germline V and J ends were trimmed by 6 bases and 0 bases, with 9 bases remaining between them. Looked up from germline, CDR1 is MGHDK and CDR2 is SYGVNS. The CDR3 is 13 residues long. The CDR3 reads CASRSRVSYEQYF. CDR3 DNA sequence: TGTGCCAGCAGGAGCAGGGTCTCCTACGAGCAGTACTTC.

Only a few counts were recorded for this clone. CDR3: CASSVTGGDNQPQHF. CDR3 bases: TGCGCCAGCAGCGTGACAGGGGGTGACAATCAGCCCCAGCATTTT. The V call is TRBV5-1, the J call TRBJ1-5; 9 nucleotides line up with TRBD1. V lost 4 bases to trimming and J lost 3 bases; unmatched junction nucleotides: 5. This CDR3 has 15 residues. CDR1 is SGHRS and CDR2 is YFSETQ in the germline V gene.

CDR3: CASSDSGVQETQYF. The CDR3 DNA reads as TGCGCCAGCAGTGATTCAGGGGTCCAAGAGACCCAGTACTTC. The chain links TRBV10-2 to TRBJ2-5; maybe TRBD1 (6 bases). Germline loops: CDR1 WSHSY, CDR2 SAAADI. The CDR3 length is 14 residues. Trimming left V 3 bases short and J 1 base short, with 9 bases between.

V is TRBV25-1 and J is TRBJ2-7; 9 bases match TRBD1. Germline CDR1 reads MGHDK; CDR2 reads SYGVNS. The CDR3 is made up of 18 amino acids. The V and J ends lost 2 bases and 7 bases, in that order; junction bases with no gene match: 18. CDR3 protein: CASSERDWPGTGRQEQYF. Here the CDR3 DNA reads TGTGCCAGCAGTGAACGGGACTGGCCCGGGACAGGGCGCCAGGAGCAGTACTTC.

The DNA of the CDR3 is TGTGCCAGCAGCTTGGCGCCGGGGGCGGGCGAGCAGTACTTC. Translation: CASSLAPGAGEQYF. The chain links TRBV5-5 to TRBJ2-7; either TRBD1 or TRBD2 may supply D (6 bases each). V was clipped by 0 bases and J by 6 bases, with 13 bases between them. The CDR3 runs to 14 residues. Germline V CDR1 and CDR2: SGHKS, YYEKEE (reference sequence).

The chain is built from TRBV4-1 and TRBJ2-2; 9 bases are a match to TRBD2. The CDR3 runs 19 residues. Germline CDR1 and CDR2: MGHRA and YSYEKL. The ends lost 4 bases at V and 0 bases at J; junction bases unmatched: 12. The CDR3 spells CASSRKRLAGTTNTGELFF. The CDR3 DNA follows: TGCGCCAGCAGCCGGAAGAGGCTAGCGGGGACTACGAACACCGGGGAGCTGTTTTTT.

The rearrangement links TRBV5-6 to TRBJ2-2; 8 nucleotides match TRBD2. Looked up from germline, CDR1 is SGHDT and CDR2 is YYEEEE. V was clipped by 1 base and J by 0 bases; unmatched bases: 5. This CDR3 spans 17 amino acids. The CDR3 loop is CASSLRAGAPNTGELFF. As DNA, the CDR3 is TGTGCCAGCAGCTTGCGAGCGGGGGCCCCGAACACCGGGGAGCTGTTTTTT. The entire variable domain, with the rest obtained from reference TRBV5-6 and TRBJ2-2, is as follows: DAGVTQSPTHLIKTRGQQVTLRCSPKSGHDTVSWYQQALGQGPQFIFQYYEEEERQRGNFPDRFSGHQFPNYSSELNVNALLLGDSALYLCASSLRAGAPNTGELFFGEGSRLTVL.

The table lists this clone with many counts. The V call is TRBV19, the J call TRBJ2-7, with 8 bases that match TRBD1. CDR1 and CDR2 from the germline V gene are LNHDA and SQIVND (reference sequence). J gave up 6 bases and V 7 bases, and 11 bases lay outside the gene matches. The CDR3 has 14 amino acids. CDR3 sequence (DNA): TGTGCCAGTACCAGGACAGGGAACGTAGGCGAGCAGTACTTC. Amino acids: CASTRTGNVGEQYF.

V is TRBV11-2 and J is TRBJ1-2; 7 nucleotides match TRBD1. The CDR3 runs 16 residues. The germline V gene encodes CDR1 SGHAT and CDR2 FQNNGV. J was trimmed by 1 base and V by 5 bases; bases with no gene match: 10. The CDR3 spells CASSTRQGGGNYGYTF. CDR3 bases: TGTGCCAGCAGCACCCGACAGGGCGGGGGTAACTATGGCTACACCTTC.

The chain has TRBV3-1 (or the pseudogene TRBV3-2) and TRBJ2-1; D remains ambiguous. The CDR3 length is 15 residues. Per the germline V gene, CDR1 is LGHDT and CDR2 is YNNKEL (reference sequence). V was cut by 0 bases and J by 0 bases, with 6 bases left in between. DNA of the CDR3: TGTGCCAGCAGCCAAGAGTGGTCCTCCTACAATGAGCAGTTCTTC. This sequence encodes CASSQEWSSYNEQFF.

This chain uses TRBV6-5 with TRBJ2-7; possibly TRBD1 or TRBD2 for D (5 bases each). Germline V gene sequence: CDR1 MNHEY, CDR2 SVGAGI. V was trimmed by 6 bases and J by 3 bases, leaving 12 bases between them. The CDR3 is 13 amino acids. Here the CDR3 reads CASRDSGGYEQYF. CDR3 nucleotide sequence: TGTGCCAGCAGAGACAGTGGGGGCTACGAGCAGTACTTC.